These T cell receptor beta chains were read from a single sample in a study of blood T cell repertoires in COVID-19. Repertoires were generated with immunoSEQ multiplex PCR, while TCRdb's copy carries only in-frame clones and drops some. The repertoire holds about 150,000 clones, 70% to 85% seen once, with over 8% in the top ten. The source material was peripheral blood. The receptor set was obtained from a woman aged 45-65 years with acute or convalescent COVID-19. CDR3s include the opening cysteine and the closing phenylalanine or tryptophan. A D gene is named only where the DNA matches it firmly. The size field is filled for only some rows; it gives once, few, many or a size class.

d_gene	v_gene	j_gene	abundance	CDR3aa	CDR3nt
NA	TRBV5-8	TRBJ2-5	once	CASSLVPASQETQYF	TGTGCCAGCAGCTTGGTCCCAGCGTCCCAAGAGACCCAGTACTTC
NA	TRBV2	TRBJ1-5	NA	CARRDISNQPQHF	TGTGCCCGCCGGGACATCAGCAATCAGCCCCAGCATTTT
NA	TRBV7-2	TRBJ2-5	once	CASSLVRETAQYF	TGTGCCAGCAGCTTAGTACGAGAAACGGCCCAGTACTTC
TRBD2	TRBV9	TRBJ2-5	NA	CASSVGTSQETQYF	TGTGCCAGCAGCGTAGGGACTAGCCAAGAGACCCAGTACTTC
TRBD1	TRBV15	TRBJ2-6	once	CATSRDRDRVTGANVLTF	TGTGCCACCAGCAGAGATCGCGACAGGGTTACTGGGGCCAACGTCCTGACTTTC
NA	TRBV6-1	TRBJ2-2	NA	CASSEHSGGTGELFF	TGTGCCAGCAGTGAGCACAGCGGAGGAACCGGGGAGCTGTTTTTT
NA	TRBV4-1	TRBJ2-4	NA	CASSQDWRLSKNIQYF	TGCGCCAGCAGCCAAGATTGGAGGCTATCCAAAAACATTCAGTACTTC
TRBD2	TRBV9	TRBJ2-1	NA	CASSVGGGVYNEQFF	TGTGCCAGCAGCGTGGGCGGGGGAGTCTACAATGAGCAGTTCTTC
NA	TRBV7-9	TRBJ1-2	NA	CASSLDIQGFYGYTF	TGTGCCAGCAGCTTAGATATCCAGGGATTCTATGGCTACACCTTC
NA	TRBV10-1	TRBJ2-3	NA	CASSRRTTDTQYF	TGCGCCAGCAGTCGGAGGACCACAGATACGCAGTATTTT
TRBD1	TRBV5-1	TRBJ1-2	once	CASSSRTGPSRYGYTF	TGCGCCAGCAGCTCCAGGACAGGACCGAGTAGGTATGGCTACACCTTC
NA	TRBV3-1/TRBV3-2	TRBJ2-7	NA	CASSRVRSYEQYF	TGTGCCAGCAGCCGAGTCCGGAGCTACGAGCAGTACTTC
NA	TRBV2	TRBJ2-7	NA	CASSEDSNEQYF	TGTGCCAGCAGTGAAGACTCGAACGAGCAGTACTTC
TRBD1	TRBV4-2	TRBJ2-5	NA	CASSQSDRGETQYF	TGTGCCAGCAGCCAATCCGACAGGGGAGAGACCCAGTACTTC
TRBD2	TRBV7-3	TRBJ2-5	NA	CASSLMGLAGVETQYF	TGTGCCAGCAGCTTAATGGGGTTAGCGGGAGTAGAGACCCAGTACTTC
TRBD1	TRBV6-5	TRBJ2-5	NA	CASSYPPTGGGETQYF	TGTGCCAGCAGTTACCCGCCGACAGGGGGCGGGGAGACCCAGTACTTC
NA	TRBV3-1/TRBV3-2	TRBJ1-5	NA	CASSQDFSQPQHF	TGTGCCAGCAGCCAAGATTTTTCACAGCCCCAGCATTTT
NA	TRBV6-2/TRBV6-3	TRBJ2-5	once	CASSFGTANFQETQYF	TGTGCCAGCAGTTTTGGTACAGCTAATTTTCAAGAGACCCAGTACTTC
NA	TRBV5-1	TRBJ1-4	NA	CASSLASATANEKLFF	TGCGCCAGCAGCTTGGCCTCAGCGACAGCTAATGAAAAACTGTTTTTT
NA	TRBV4-3	TRBJ2-5	once	CASSQDLGARETQYF	TGCGCCAGCAGCCAAGATCTGGGGGCACGAGAGACCCAGTACTTC
TRBD1	TRBV3-1/TRBV3-2	TRBJ1-2	NA	CASSQDRRDYRDRPYGYTF	TGTGCCAGCAGCCAAGACAGAAGAGACTACCGGGACAGGCCTTATGGCTACACCTTC
NA	TRBV2	TRBJ1-5	NA	CASSYGGQAGQPQHF	TGTGCCAGCAGTTACGGGGGGCAGGCGGGGCAGCCCCAGCATTTT
TRBD2	TRBV11-2	TRBJ2-1	NA	CASSLPLAGGSYNEQFF	TGTGCCAGCAGCTTACCCTTAGCGGGGGGGTCCTACAATGAGCAGTTCTTC
TRBD2	TRBV12-5	TRBJ2-1	NA	CASALGLAVADEQFF	TGTGCTAGTGCCCTGGGACTAGCGGTTGCGGATGAGCAGTTCTTC
NA	TRBV4-1	TRBJ1-4	NA	CASSQVPGSAEKLFF	TGCGCCAGCAGCCAAGTTCCAGGTTCGGCTGAAAAACTGTTTTTT
NA	TRBV7-6	TRBJ2-5	NA	CASSPLPAMSRGETQYF	TGTGCCAGCAGCCCTCTCCCCGCGATGTCGCGGGGAGAGACCCAGTACTTC
NA	TRBV2	TRBJ1-2	NA	CASSGQVYYGYTF	TGTGCCAGCAGTGGACAGGTCTACTATGGCTACACCTTC
TRBD2	TRBV7-9	TRBJ2-3	NA	CASSFAARLAGDTQYF	TGTGCCAGCAGCTTCGCAGCCAGACTAGCGGGAGATACGCAGTATTTT
TRBD1	TRBV18	TRBJ1-1	NA	CASSPRPLTGTGLLGNTEAFF	TGTGCCAGCTCACCACGACCCCTAACCGGGACAGGGCTTCTAGGGAACACTGAAGCTTTCTTT
TRBD2	TRBV27	TRBJ2-1	NA	CASQTSAYTYNEQFF	TGTGCCAGCCAGACTAGCGCATACACCTACAATGAGCAGTTCTTC
TRBD1	TRBV10-3	TRBJ1-6	NA	CAARQGNDSPLHF	TGTGCCGCACGACAGGGGAACGATTCACCCCTCCACTTT
NA	TRBV6-5	TRBJ1-1	NA	CASRAPGIAEAFF	TGTGCCAGCAGAGCGCCAGGGATCGCTGAAGCTTTCTTT
NA	TRBV18	TRBJ2-7	NA	CASSLRQSYEQYF	TGTGCCAGCTCACTCAGACAGAGCTACGAGCAGTACTTC
NA	TRBV10-3	TRBJ1-6	NA	CAISVGTLNSPLHF	TGTGCCATCAGCGTCGGGACACTCAATTCACCCCTCCACTTT
NA	TRBV2	TRBJ1-1	NA	CASSTTGSSVVSDTEAFF	TGTGCCAGCAGTACCACAGGGTCATCGGTTGTTTCGGACACTGAAGCTTTCTTT
NA	TRBV7-7	TRBJ2-2	NA	CASSFRQGGTGELFF	TGTGCCAGCAGCTTCCGCCAGGGGGGCACCGGGGAGCTGTTTTTT
NA	TRBV19	TRBJ2-1	NA	CASSMRQPIYNEQFF	TGTGCCAGTAGTATGAGGCAGCCTATTTACAATGAGCAGTTCTTC
NA	TRBV5-1	TRBJ2-5	NA	CASSLLGAQETQYF	TGCGCCAGCAGCTTGCTGGGAGCTCAAGAGACCCAGTACTTC
TRBD1	TRBV19	TRBJ2-5	NA	CASSTGGVFRETQYF	TGTGCCAGTAGTACAGGGGGCGTTTTTCGGGAGACCCAGTACTTC
TRBD1	TRBV10-1	TRBJ1-3	NA	CASGTGGLGSGNTIYF	TGCGCCAGCGGGACAGGGGGTCTAGGGTCTGGAAACACCATATATTTT
NA	TRBV15	TRBJ1-3	NA	CATGPGGSSGNTIYF	TGTGCCACCGGACCAGGAGGGTCCTCTGGAAACACCATATATTTT
NA	TRBV5-1	TRBJ1-1	NA	CASSRQEKWEAFF	TGCGCCAGCAGCAGACAGGAGAAATGGGAAGCTTTCTTT
NA	TRBV14	TRBJ1-6	NA	CASSQEIWASPLHF	TGTGCCAGCAGCCAAGAAATCTGGGCCTCACCCCTCCACTTT
NA	TRBV9	TRBJ1-3	NA	CASSPRTGNSGNTIYF	TGTGCCAGCAGCCCTCGGACGGGAAACTCTGGAAACACCATATATTTT
TRBD2	TRBV5-1	TRBJ2-2	NA	CASHSGTSAGELFF	TGCGCCAGCCACTCCGGGACTAGCGCCGGGGAGCTGTTTTTT